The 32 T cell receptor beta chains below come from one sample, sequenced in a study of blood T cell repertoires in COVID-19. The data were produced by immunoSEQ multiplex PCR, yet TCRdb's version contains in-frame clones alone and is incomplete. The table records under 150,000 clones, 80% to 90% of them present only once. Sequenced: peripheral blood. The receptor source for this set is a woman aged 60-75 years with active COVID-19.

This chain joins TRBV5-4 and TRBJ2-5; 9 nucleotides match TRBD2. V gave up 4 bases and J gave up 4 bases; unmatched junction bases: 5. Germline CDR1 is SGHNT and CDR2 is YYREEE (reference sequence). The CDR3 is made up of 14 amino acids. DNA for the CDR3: TGTGCCAGCAGCCCGGAAGCGGGAGGAGAGACCCAGTACTTC. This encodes CASSPEAGGETQYF.

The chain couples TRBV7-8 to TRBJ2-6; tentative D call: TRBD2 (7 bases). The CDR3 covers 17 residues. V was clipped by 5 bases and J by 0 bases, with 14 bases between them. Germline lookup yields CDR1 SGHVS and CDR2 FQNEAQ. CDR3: CASSLGGGDSGANVLTF. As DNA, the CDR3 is TGTGCCAGCAGCCTAGGAGGGGGGGACTCTGGGGCCAACGTCCTGACTTTC.

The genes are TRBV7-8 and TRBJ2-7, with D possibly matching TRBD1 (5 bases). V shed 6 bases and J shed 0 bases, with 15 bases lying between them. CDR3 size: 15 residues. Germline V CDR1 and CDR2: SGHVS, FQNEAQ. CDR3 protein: CASSQGRQYSYEQYF. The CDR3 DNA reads TGTGCCAGCAGTCAAGGCCGACAGTACTCCTACGAGCAGTACTTC.

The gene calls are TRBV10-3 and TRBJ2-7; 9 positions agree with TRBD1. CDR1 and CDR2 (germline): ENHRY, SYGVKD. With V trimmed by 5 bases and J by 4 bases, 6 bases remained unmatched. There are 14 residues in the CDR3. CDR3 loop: CAISPGTGLYEQYF. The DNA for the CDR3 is TGTGCCATCAGTCCAGGGACAGGGCTATACGAGCAGTACTTC.

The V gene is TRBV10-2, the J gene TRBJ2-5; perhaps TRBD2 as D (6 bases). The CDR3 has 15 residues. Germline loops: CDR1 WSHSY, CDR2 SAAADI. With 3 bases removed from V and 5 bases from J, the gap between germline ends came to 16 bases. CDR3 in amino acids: CASSDRPAGLETQYF. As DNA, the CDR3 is TGCGCCAGCAGTGACCGACCAGCGGGTCTTGAGACCCAGTACTTC.

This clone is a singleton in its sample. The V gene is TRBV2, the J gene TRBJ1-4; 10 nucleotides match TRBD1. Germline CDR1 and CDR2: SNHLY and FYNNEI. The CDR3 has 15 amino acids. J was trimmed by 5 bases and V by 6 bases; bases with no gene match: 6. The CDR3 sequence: CASSTDRGRNEKLFF. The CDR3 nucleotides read TGTGCCAGCAGCACCGACAGGGGGCGGAATGAAAAACTGTTTTTT.

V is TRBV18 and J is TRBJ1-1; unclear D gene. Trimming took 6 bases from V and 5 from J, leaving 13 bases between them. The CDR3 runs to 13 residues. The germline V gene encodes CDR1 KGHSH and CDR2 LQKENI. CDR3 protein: CASSTAGETEAFF. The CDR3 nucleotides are TGTGCCAGCTCTACGGCCGGGGAAACTGAAGCTTTCTTT.

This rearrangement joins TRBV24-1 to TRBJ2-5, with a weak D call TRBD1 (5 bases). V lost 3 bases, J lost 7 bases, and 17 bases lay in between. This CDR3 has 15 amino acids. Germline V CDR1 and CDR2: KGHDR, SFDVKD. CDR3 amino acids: CATSDPGHQTGTQYF. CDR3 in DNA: TGTGCCACCAGTGATCCAGGACATCAAACGGGGACCCAGTACTTC.

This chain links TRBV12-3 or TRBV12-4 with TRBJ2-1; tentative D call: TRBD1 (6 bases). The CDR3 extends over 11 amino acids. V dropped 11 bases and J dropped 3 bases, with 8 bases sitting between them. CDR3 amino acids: CAWTVYNEQFF. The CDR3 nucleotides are TGTGCCTGGACAGTCTACAATGAGCAGTTCTTC.

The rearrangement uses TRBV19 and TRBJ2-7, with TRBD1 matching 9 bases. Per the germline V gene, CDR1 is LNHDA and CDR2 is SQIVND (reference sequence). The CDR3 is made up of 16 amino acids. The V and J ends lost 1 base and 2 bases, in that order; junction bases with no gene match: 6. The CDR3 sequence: CASSIAGQGYTYEQYF. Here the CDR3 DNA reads TGTGCCAGTAGTATAGCCGGACAGGGGTATACCTACGAGCAGTACTTC.

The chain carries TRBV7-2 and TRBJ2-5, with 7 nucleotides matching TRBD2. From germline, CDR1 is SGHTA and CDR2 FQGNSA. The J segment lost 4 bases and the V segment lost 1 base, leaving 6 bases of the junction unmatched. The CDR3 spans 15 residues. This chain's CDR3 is CASSLEWGGRETQYF. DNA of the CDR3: TGTGCCAGCAGCTTAGAATGGGGCGGGAGAGAGACCCAGTACTTC.

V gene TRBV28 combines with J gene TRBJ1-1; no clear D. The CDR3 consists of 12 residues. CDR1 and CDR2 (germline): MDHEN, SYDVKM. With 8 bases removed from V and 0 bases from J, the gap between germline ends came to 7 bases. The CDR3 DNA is TGTGCCAGCTGTGTCTTGAACACTGAAGCTTTCTTT. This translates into CASCVLNTEAFF.

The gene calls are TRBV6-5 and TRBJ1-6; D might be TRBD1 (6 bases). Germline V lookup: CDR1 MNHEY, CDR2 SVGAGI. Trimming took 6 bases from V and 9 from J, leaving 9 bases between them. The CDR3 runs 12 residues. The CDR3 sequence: CASRTGPSPLHF. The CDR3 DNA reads TGTGCCAGCAGGACAGGACCTTCACCCCTCCACTTT.

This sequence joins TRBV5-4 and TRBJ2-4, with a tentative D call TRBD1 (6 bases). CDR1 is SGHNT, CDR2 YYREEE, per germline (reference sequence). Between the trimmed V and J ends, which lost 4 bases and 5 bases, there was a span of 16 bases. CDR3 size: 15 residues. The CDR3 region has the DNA TGTGCCAGCAGCGGAAAACAGGGTGTGGAAAACATTCAGTACTTC. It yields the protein CASSGKQGVENIQYF.

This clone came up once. The chain's CDR3 is CAWSGGTANNYGYTF. The DNA for the CDR3 is TGTGCCTGGAGTGGTGGGACAGCTAATAACTATGGCTACACCTTC. The rearrangement uses TRBV30 and TRBJ1-2; the match to TRBD1 covers 7 bases. This CDR3 has 15 residues. Trimming at V came to 1 base and at J to 1 base, leaving 6 bases not matched to a gene. Looked up from germline, CDR1 is GTSNPN and CDR2 is SVGIG (reference sequence). Looking up the rest from reference TRBV30 and TRBJ1-2 gives the full variable domain: SQTIHQWPATLVQPVGSPLSLECTVEGTSNPNLYWYRQAAGRGLQLLFYSVGIGQISSEVPQNLSASRPQDRQFILSSKKLLLSDSGFYLCAWSGGTANNYGYTFGSGTRLTVV.

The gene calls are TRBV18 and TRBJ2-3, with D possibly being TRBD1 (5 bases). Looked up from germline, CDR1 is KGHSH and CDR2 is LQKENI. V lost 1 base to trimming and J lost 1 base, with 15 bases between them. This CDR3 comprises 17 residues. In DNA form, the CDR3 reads TGTGCCAGCTCACCACGAATGGCCACCAGGGGCACAGATACGCAGTATTTT. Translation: CASSPRMATRGTDTQYF.

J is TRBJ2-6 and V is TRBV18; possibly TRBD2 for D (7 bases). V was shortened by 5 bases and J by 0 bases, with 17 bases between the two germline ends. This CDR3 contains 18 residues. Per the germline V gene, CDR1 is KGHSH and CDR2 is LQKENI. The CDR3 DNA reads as TGTGCCAGCTCAGCCCAACCGGGGGGCAGCTCTGGGGCCAACGTCCTGACTTTC. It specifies CASSAQPGGSSGANVLTF.

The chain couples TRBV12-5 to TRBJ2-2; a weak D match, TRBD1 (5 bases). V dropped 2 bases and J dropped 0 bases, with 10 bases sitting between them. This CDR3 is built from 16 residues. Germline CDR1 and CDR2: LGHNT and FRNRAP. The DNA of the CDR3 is TGTGCTAGTGGTTTGAATACAGGATCGAACACCGGGGAGCTGTTTTTT. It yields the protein CASGLNTGSNTGELFF.

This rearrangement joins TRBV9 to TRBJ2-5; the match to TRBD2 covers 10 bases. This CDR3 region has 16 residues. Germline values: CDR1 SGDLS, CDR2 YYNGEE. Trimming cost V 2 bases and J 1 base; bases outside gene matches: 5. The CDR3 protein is CASSVTGTSVQETQYF. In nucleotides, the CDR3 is TGTGCCAGCAGCGTTACCGGGACTAGCGTCCAAGAGACCCAGTACTTC.

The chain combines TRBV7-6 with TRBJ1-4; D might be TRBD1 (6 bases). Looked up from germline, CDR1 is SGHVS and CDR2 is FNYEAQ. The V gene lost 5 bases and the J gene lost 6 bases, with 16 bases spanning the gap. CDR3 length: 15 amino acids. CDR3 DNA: TGTGCCAGCAGCCCCGAAGGGGGAGGGTATGAAAAACTGTTTTTT. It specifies CASSPEGGGYEKLFF.

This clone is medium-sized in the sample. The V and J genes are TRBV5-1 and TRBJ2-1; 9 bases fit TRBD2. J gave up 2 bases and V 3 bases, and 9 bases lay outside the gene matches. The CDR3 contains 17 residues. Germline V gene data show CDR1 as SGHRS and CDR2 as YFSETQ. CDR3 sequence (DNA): TGCGCCAGCAGCTCCTCTCCCCTAGCGGGGCCCTACAATGAGCAGTTCTTC. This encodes CASSSSPLAGPYNEQFF.

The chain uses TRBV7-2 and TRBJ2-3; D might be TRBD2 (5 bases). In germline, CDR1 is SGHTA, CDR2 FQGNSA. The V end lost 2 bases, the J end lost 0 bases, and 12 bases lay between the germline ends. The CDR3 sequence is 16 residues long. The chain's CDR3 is CASSLRHRTSTDTQYF. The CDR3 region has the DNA TGTGCCAGCAGCTTAAGGCATCGGACTAGCACAGATACGCAGTATTTT. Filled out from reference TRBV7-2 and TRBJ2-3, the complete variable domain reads GAGVSQSPSNKVTEKGKDVELRCDPISGHTALYWYRQSLGQGLEFLIYFQGNSAPDKSGLPSDRFSAERTGGSVSTLTIQRTQQEDSAVYLCASSLRHRTSTDTQYFGPGTRLTVL.

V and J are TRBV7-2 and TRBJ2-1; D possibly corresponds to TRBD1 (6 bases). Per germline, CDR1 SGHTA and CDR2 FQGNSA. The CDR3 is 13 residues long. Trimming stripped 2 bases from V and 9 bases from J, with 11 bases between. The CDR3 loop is CASSLNLGGEQFF. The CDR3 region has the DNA TGTGCCAGCAGCTTAAATCTAGGGGGTGAGCAGTTCTTC.

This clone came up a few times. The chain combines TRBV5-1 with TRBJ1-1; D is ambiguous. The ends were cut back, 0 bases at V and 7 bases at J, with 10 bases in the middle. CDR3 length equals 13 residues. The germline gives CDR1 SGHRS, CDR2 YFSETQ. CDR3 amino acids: CASSLGNGGEAFF. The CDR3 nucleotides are TGCGCCAGCAGCTTGGGCAACGGAGGTGAAGCTTTCTTT.

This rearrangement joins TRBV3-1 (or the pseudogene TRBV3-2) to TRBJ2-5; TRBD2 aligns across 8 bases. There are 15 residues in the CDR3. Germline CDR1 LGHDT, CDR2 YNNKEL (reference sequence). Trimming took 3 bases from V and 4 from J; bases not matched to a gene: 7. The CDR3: CASSHGGTRPETQYF. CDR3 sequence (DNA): TGTGCCAGCAGCCACGGCGGGACTAGACCAGAGACCCAGTACTTC.

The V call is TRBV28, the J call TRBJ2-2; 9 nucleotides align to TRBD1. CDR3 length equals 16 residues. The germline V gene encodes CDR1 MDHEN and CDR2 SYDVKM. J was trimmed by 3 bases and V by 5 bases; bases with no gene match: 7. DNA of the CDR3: TGTGCCAGCAGTCTTCCGGGACAGGGATACACCGGGGAGCTGTTTTTT. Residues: CASSLPGQGYTGELFF.

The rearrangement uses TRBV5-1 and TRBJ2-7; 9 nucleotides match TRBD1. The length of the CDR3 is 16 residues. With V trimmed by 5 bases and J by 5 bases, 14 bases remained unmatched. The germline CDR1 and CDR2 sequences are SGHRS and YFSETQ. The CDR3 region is CASSYTGTGILNEQYF. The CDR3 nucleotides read TGCGCCAGCAGTTACACCGGGACAGGGATTTTAAACGAGCAGTACTTC.

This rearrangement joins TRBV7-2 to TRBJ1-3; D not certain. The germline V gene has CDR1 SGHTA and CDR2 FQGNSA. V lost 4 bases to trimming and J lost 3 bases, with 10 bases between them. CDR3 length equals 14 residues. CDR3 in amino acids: CASSSLRDGNTIYF. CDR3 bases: TGTGCCAGCAGCTCCCTTAGAGATGGAAACACCATATATTTT.

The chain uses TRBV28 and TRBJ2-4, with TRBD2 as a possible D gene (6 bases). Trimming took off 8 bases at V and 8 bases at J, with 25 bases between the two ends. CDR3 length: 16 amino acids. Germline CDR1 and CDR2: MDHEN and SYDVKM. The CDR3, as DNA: TGTGCCAGCGCCCGCTCTTACGGGAGATCTTGGGACATTCAGTACTTC. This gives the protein CASARSYGRSWDIQYF.

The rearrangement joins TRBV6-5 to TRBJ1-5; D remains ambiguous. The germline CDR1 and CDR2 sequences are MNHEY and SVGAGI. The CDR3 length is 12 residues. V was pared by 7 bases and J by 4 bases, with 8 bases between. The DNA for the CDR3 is TGTGCCAGCAAGGCCGGGAATCAGCCCCAGCATTTT. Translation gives CASKAGNQPQHF.

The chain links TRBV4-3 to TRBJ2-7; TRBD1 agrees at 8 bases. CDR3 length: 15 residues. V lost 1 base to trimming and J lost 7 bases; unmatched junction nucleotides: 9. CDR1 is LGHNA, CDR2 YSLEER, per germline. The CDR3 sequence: CASSQVRQGAREQYF. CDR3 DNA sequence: TGCGCCAGCAGCCAAGTTCGTCAGGGGGCGCGGGAGCAGTACTTC.

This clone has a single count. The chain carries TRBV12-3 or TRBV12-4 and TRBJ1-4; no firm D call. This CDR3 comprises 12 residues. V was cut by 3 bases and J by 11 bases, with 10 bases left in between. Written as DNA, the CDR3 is TGTGCCAGCAGTTTGGGCCAGCCTAAACTGTTTTTT. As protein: CASSLGQPKLFF.